This TCR beta chain stems from a study of blood T cells in healthy people across ages. Together with a sample-barcoded 5' primer, a J-beta primer mix was included in a second PCR lasting about 7 to 11 cycles. A tag from a template-switch adaptor with 12 random nucleotides marked each cDNA molecule. Each single sample gave us at least 2.5 million CDR3-containing paired-end reads. TCRdb re-analysed the 5' RACE reads in MiXCR, keeping a single row per CDR3 protein. The table shows 550,000 to 750,000 distinct CDR3 sequences, with about 21% occurring only once. Drawn from each donor were roughly 10 milliliters of peripheral blood. Researchers isolated at least 6.5 million PBMCs per sample. This CDR3 contains 14 residues. Unmatched junction bases numbered 2, after V lost 2 bases and J lost 0 bases. The germline V gene encodes CDR1 GTSNPN and CDR2 SVGIG (reference sequence).

This TCR came from a man between 70 and 80 years old in good health. The chain couples TRBV30 to TRBJ2-5, with 8 bases aligning to TRBD2. The sequenced sample consisted of blood. The CDR3 nucleotides are TGTGCCTGGAGTAGCGGGAGACACCAAGAGACCCAGTACTTC. The encoded protein is CAWSSGRHQETQYF.